This paragraph covers one T cell receptor beta chain sequence. The entry originates in a study of cytomegalovirus exposure and HLA in healthy donors. Primers included in the PCR were 60 Vbeta and 13 Jbeta primers. This table comes from immunoSEQ multiplex PCR, and its TCRdb copy is limited to in-frame clones, with some not included. This sample carries tens of thousands of clones, approximately 70% of them seen once, and the ten largest clones take 8% to 10%. The CDR3 spans 15 residues. V shed 0 bases and J shed 5 bases, with 13 bases lying between them. Germline V gives CDR1 ENHRY, CDR2 SYGVKD. The sample consisted of PBMCs. This receptor was identified in a man aged 55 to 69 in good health and CMV-seronegative. The chain has TRBV10-3 and TRBJ2-5; D perhaps matches TRBD2 (6 bases). DNA of the CDR3: TGTGCCATCAGTGAGTCCGATATGGGAGGCGAGACCCAGTACTTC. Residues: CAISESDMGGETQYF.